The 26 T cell receptor beta chains below were found in one sample sequenced in a study of T cells in Graves' hyperthyroidism and ophthalmopathy. It was RNA transcripts that yielded the amplified TCR beta CDR3 regions. Using the HTBI primer set, a first-round RT-PCR was run on the TCR CDR3. TCRdb reanalysed the multiplex PCR reads using MiXCR and keeps one entry per CDR3 protein. The sample carries 560,000 or so distinct CDR3 sequences, about 20% recorded once. The sequenced sample consisted of blood. The source is a man aged 40-49 years with Graves' ophthalmopathy.

The gene calls are TRBV11-2 and TRBJ2-3, with TRBD2 matching over 8 bases. J gave up 0 bases and V 5 bases, and 7 bases lay outside the gene matches. This CDR3 is built from 16 residues. The V gene's germline CDR1 is SGHAT and CDR2 FQNNGV. The CDR3 DNA reads TGTGCCAGCAGCGAAGAGGCTAGCGGGAGCACAGATACGCAGTATTTT. Protein sequence: CASSEEASGSTDTQYF.

This clonotype was seen a handful of times. The chain employs TRBV5-1 and TRBJ2-7, with 10 positions matching TRBD2. Germline CDR1 reads SGHRS; CDR2 reads YFSETQ. The junction had 5 bases not matched to a gene; V was cut back by 1 base and J by 4 bases. The CDR3 runs to 15 residues. The DNA of the CDR3 is TGCGCCAGCAGCTTGCGTACTAGCGGGGATTACGAGCAGTACTTC. Translating gives CASSLRTSGDYEQYF.

Only a few counts were recorded for this clonotype. This chain uses TRBV11-2 with TRBJ2-1, with 16 positions matching TRBD2. The CDR3 covers 19 residues. The junction had 18 bases not matched to a gene; V was cut back by 8 bases and J by 8 bases. Germline CDR1 is SGHAT and CDR2 is FQNNGV. The DNA of the CDR3 is TGTGCCAGCGGATACCCCCCTACCGGGACTAGCGGGAGGGCCGATGAGCAGTTCTTC. Amino acids: CASGYPPTGTSGRADEQFF.

This clonotype was observed at least ten times. The chain recombines TRBV7-6 with TRBJ2-3; 7 bases fit TRBD2. This CDR3 region has 14 residues. V was pared by 5 bases and J by 6 bases, with 8 bases of the junction left unmatched. CDR1 and CDR2 from the germline V gene are SGHVS and FNYEAQ. In nucleotides, the CDR3 is TGTGCCAGCAGCATACGACTAGCCCCCGATACGCAGTATTTT. Protein product: CASSIRLAPDTQYF.

The sample holds a few counts of this clonotype. This chain links TRBV5-4 with TRBJ2-5, with D hard to call. The CDR3 has 19 amino acids. Between the trimmed V and J ends, which lost 4 bases and 5 bases, there was a span of 30 bases. Germline V gene sequence: CDR1 SGHNT, CDR2 YYREEE (reference sequence). CDR3 residues: CASSLGIFSPTASGETQYF. The CDR3 coding sequence is TGTGCCAGCAGCCTGGGTATATTCAGTCCTACGGCGTCCGGGGAGACCCAGTACTTC.

V and J are TRBV7-9 and TRBJ2-5, with D tentatively TRBD2 (5 bases). The CDR3 totals 12 residues. Trimming left V 7 bases short and J 9 bases short, with 15 bases between. From germline, CDR1 is SEHNR and CDR2 FQNEAQ (reference sequence). The CDR3 bases are TGTGCCAGCACCACAACGGGGATAGCCCAGTACTTC. It is translated as CASTTTGIAQYF.

This clonotype was seen a few times. The chain links TRBV4-3 to TRBJ2-7; 10 bases agree with TRBD1. The V gene's germline CDR1 is LGHNA and CDR2 YSLEER. The CDR3 is 15 residues long. The V gene end was trimmed by 3 bases and the J gene end by 5 bases; junction bases not matched to a gene: 7. The CDR3 region is CASSHPGTGVNEQYF. The DNA for the CDR3 is TGCGCCAGCAGCCACCCCGGGACAGGGGTGAACGAGCAGTACTTC.

Ten or more counts support this clonotype. The chain recombines TRBV27 with TRBJ2-5; tentatively, D is TRBD2 (6 bases). The germline V and J ends were trimmed by 7 bases and 0 bases, with 9 bases remaining between them. CDR1 MNHEY and CDR2 SMNVEV come from the germline V gene (reference sequence). CDR3 size: 13 residues. The CDR3 nucleotides read TGTGCCAGCAAGGCTAGCGACCAAGAGACCCAGTACTTC. It codes for CASKASDQETQYF.

This rearrangement joins TRBV20-1 to TRBJ2-7; 9 bases fit TRBD2. The J segment lost 7 bases and the V segment lost 6 bases, leaving 13 bases of the junction unmatched. The CDR3 spans 14 residues. Germline assignment: CDR1 DFQATT and CDR2 SNEGSKA (reference sequence). CDR3 region: CSANRLAVLGEQYF. CDR3 bases: TGCAGTGCCAACCGACTAGCGGTTTTAGGTGAGCAGTACTTC.

This clonotype was found a few times. The rearrangement uses TRBV20-1 and TRBJ2-7; 7 bases align to TRBD2. CDR1 is DFQATT, CDR2 SNEGSKA, per germline (reference sequence). Trimming cost V 6 bases and J 2 bases; bases outside gene matches: 13. The CDR3 contains 15 residues. The CDR3 loop reads CSATQRGGATYEQYF. In nucleotides, the CDR3 is TGCAGTGCCACCCAGAGGGGAGGGGCCACCTACGAGCAGTACTTC.

This chain joins TRBV7-9 and TRBJ2-4; the match to TRBD2 covers 8 bases. CDR1 is SEHNR, CDR2 FQNEAQ, per germline (reference sequence). Unmatched junction bases numbered 9, after V lost 5 bases and J lost 3 bases. This CDR3 comprises 16 residues. The CDR3 region has the DNA TGTGCCAGCAGCCCCCCGGGAGGGTCGGACAAAAACATTCAGTACTTC. It codes for CASSPPGGSDKNIQYF.

The chain joins TRBV29-1 to TRBJ2-2; 10 bases agree with TRBD2. The CDR3 is 15 residues long. Germline V CDR1 and CDR2: SQVTM, ANQGSEA. With 6 bases clipped from V and 5 bases from J, the junction kept 9 bases outside the gene matches. The CDR3 coding sequence is TGCAGCGTGACCCCAGCGGGGGGGCCGACCGGGGAGCTGTTTTTT. This encodes CSVTPAGGPTGELFF.

The sample holds many counts of this clonotype. The rearrangement joins TRBV2 to TRBJ2-3; D remains unclear. The V end lost 11 bases, the J end lost 1 base, and 13 bases lay between the germline ends. The CDR3 runs to 13 residues. The germline V gene has CDR1 SNHLY and CDR2 FYNNEI. The CDR3 DNA reads TGTGCCTCTAAACTTCCACGCACAGATACGCAGTATTTT. Protein: CASKLPRTDTQYF.

The rearrangement uses TRBV7-6 and TRBJ2-5; no reliable D call. V lost 1 base and J 3 bases, leaving 15 bases between the germline ends. Per the germline V gene, CDR1 is SGHVS and CDR2 is FNYEAQ. The CDR3 totals 16 residues. The CDR3 region is CASSLDLYGPEETQYF. As DNA, the CDR3 is TGTGCCAGCAGCTTAGATTTGTACGGGCCCGAAGAGACCCAGTACTTC.

V usage is TRBV7-9 and J usage is TRBJ2-3; 7 bases agree with TRBD2. V was pared by 3 bases and J by 3 bases, with 9 bases of the junction left unmatched. CDR3 length: 16 amino acids. From germline, CDR1 is SEHNR and CDR2 FQNEAQ (reference sequence). The CDR3 sequence: CASSFYSGPGTDTQYF. CDR3 nucleotides: TGTGCCAGCAGCTTCTATAGCGGGCCAGGGACAGATACGCAGTATTTT.

In its sample, this clonotype was seen many times. Compared with germline, one end of the junction differs, possibly owing to a read error. This chain connects TRBV28 to TRBJ2-5; 11 bases agree with TRBD2. This CDR3 has 11 amino acids. The V gene's germline CDR1 is MDHEN and CDR2 SYDVKM. CDR3 DNA sequence: TGTGCCAGCAGTCAACCGGGACTAGCGGACTTC. This gives the protein CASSQPGLADF.

This clonotype was counted between two and nine times. The genes are TRBV3-1 and TRBJ2-5, with D possibly called TRBD1 or TRBD2 (5 bases each). Deletions cut 4 bases from V and 6 bases from J, with 21 bases between. The CDR3 runs 16 residues. From germline, CDR1 is LGHDT and CDR2 YNNKEL (reference sequence). CDR3 amino acids: CASSLQPGTPGKTQYF. The DNA of the CDR3 is TGTGCCAGCAGCCTCCAACCCGGGACCCCGGGGAAGACCCAGTACTTC.

In this sample, this clonotype turned up many times. The chain couples TRBV30 to TRBJ2-7; D unclear. The V end lost 3 bases, the J end lost 3 bases, and 12 bases lay between the germline ends. Germline loops: CDR1 GTSNPN, CDR2 SVGIG (reference sequence). The CDR3 is 13 amino acids. The CDR3 bases are TGTGCCTGGAGCGCATTCGGCCGCTACGAGCAGTACTTC. Protein product: CAWSAFGRYEQYF.

The chain employs TRBV4-2 and TRBJ2-7; D call uncertain. The CDR3 has 14 residues. Trimming stripped 0 bases from V and 0 bases from J, with 6 bases between. Germline V CDR1 and CDR2: LGHNA, YNFKEQ. The CDR3 spells CASSQDGVSYEQYF. The CDR3 nucleotides read TGTGCCAGCAGCCAAGACGGCGTCTCCTACGAGCAGTACTTC.

This chain connects TRBV19 to TRBJ1-5, with D perhaps matching TRBD1 (6 bases). This CDR3 is 16 amino acids long. CDR1 is LNHDA and CDR2 is SQIVND in the germline V gene (reference sequence). Deletions cut 5 bases from V and 3 bases from J, with 17 bases between. CDR3 in DNA: TGTGCCAGTAGTGGCAGGGGAGGTGTTAACAATCAGCCCCAGCATTTT. It encodes CASSGRGGVNNQPQHF. Drawing the rest from reference TRBV19 and TRBJ1-5, the complete variable domain is DGGITQSPKYLFRKEGQNVTLSCEQNLNHDAMYWYRQDPGQGLRLIYYSQIVNDFQKGDIAEGYSVSREKKESFPLTVTSAQKNPTAFYLCASSGRGGVNNQPQHFGDGTRLSIL.

This clonotype came up many times. The rearrangement uses TRBV18 and TRBJ2-7, with D uncertain. Looked up from germline, CDR1 is KGHSH and CDR2 is LQKENI. The CDR3 has 13 residues. V gave up 0 bases and J gave up 3 bases, with 6 bases separating them. The CDR3 DNA sequence: TGTGCCAGCTCACCACCGGTGGGCTACGAGCAGTACTTC. Translating it yields CASSPPVGYEQYF.

This clonotype was observed a handful of times. The chain uses TRBV29-1 and TRBJ1-1; D not resolved. Germline values: CDR1 SQVTM, CDR2 ANQGSEA. CDR3 length: 12 residues. Trimming removed 4 bases from V and 4 bases from J, with 10 bases in between. DNA for the CDR3: TGCAGCGTTGTCCTACCCGGCACTGAAGCTTTCTTT. Translation: CSVVLPGTEAFF. The entire variable domain, with the rest obtained from reference TRBV29-1 and TRBJ1-1, is as follows: SAVISQKPSRDICQRGTSLTIQCQVDSQVTMMFWYRQQPGQSLTLIATANQGSEATYESGFVIDKFPISRPNLTFSTLTVSNMSPEDSSIYLCSVVLPGTEAFFGQGTRLTVV.

CDR3 region: CASSLLTAGSPTNEKLFF. In DNA, the CDR3 is TGTGCCAGCAGCTTACTAACGGCAGGTTCCCCAACTAATGAAAAACTGTTTTTT. The chain joins TRBV7-2 to TRBJ1-4; no clear D gene. CDR1 and CDR2 from the germline V gene are SGHTA and FQGNSA. V shed 2 bases and J shed 0 bases, with 16 bases lying between them. There are 18 residues in the CDR3.

This clonotype was found a few times. The rearrangement uses TRBV11-2 and TRBJ1-1; no firm D call. The CDR3 is 17 amino acids. CDR1 and CDR2 from the germline V gene are SGHAT and FQNNGV. Trimming stripped 2 bases from V and 0 bases from J, with 16 bases between. The CDR3 nucleotides are TGTGCCAGCAGCTTACTCCCTAGTTCCTCCATGAACACTGAAGCTTTCTTT. Translating gives CASSLLPSSSMNTEAFF. The variable domain in full, completed from reference TRBV11-2 and TRBJ1-1, reads EAGVAQSPRYKIIEKRQSVAFWCNPISGHATLYWYQQILGQGPKLLIQFQNNGVVDDSQLPKDRFSAERLKGVDSTLKIQPAKLEDSAVYLCASSLLPSSSMNTEAFFGQGTRLTVV.

Concerning this clonotype itself: A read error may account for a junction end that differs from germline. The chain combines TRBV5-1 with TRBJ2-1; 9 bases agree with TRBD1. The CDR3 extends over 15 amino acids. Germline V CDR1 and CDR2: SGHRS, YFSETQ. CDR3 sequence reads: CASSGDRASYSEQFF. DNA for the CDR3: TGCGCCAGCAGCGGGGACAGGGCGTCCTACAGTGAGCAGTTCTTC.

The genes are TRBV7-9 and TRBJ2-3, with 9 bases lining up with TRBD2. This CDR3 spans 18 amino acids. Germline CDR1 and CDR2: SEHNR and FQNEAQ (reference sequence). With V trimmed by 5 bases and J by 2 bases, 14 bases remained unmatched. In nucleotides, the CDR3 is TGTGCCAGCAGCCCCGCCACGGGGCGGGGGGGAGACACAGATACGCAGTATTTT. Its translation is CASSPATGRGGDTDTQYF. The complete variable domain, with remaining parts taken from reference TRBV7-9 and TRBJ2-3, reads DTGVSQNPRHKITKRGQNVTFRCDPISEHNRLYWYRQTLGQGPEFLTYFQNEAQLEKSRLLSDRFSAERPKGSFSTLEIQRTEQGDSAMYLCASSPATGRGGDTDTQYFGPGTRLTVL.